This is a list of T cell receptor beta chains from one sample in a study of shared clonotypes between healthy human individuals. The assay was immunoSEQ multiplex PCR, and TCRdb's table has in-frame clones only and misses some. The sample consists of around 2.5 million clones, 93% of them appearing once. The sequenced sample consisted of naive CD4+ T cells from PBMCs. These receptors were collected from a young man in good health. Some clones in this sample may be carry-over from other donors' samples. Both conserved end residues are part of each CDR3. D genes are given only for firm matches. For some rows the clone size is stated as once, few or many, or as a class when expanded; others skip it.

clone_size	d_call	v_call	j_call	cdr3_nt	cdr3_aa
NA	TRBD2	TRBV5-5	TRBJ2-7	TGTGCCAGCAGCTTGGCCGAGACTAGCGGGCCTCGGGAGCAGTACTTC	CASSLAETSGPREQYF
NA	TRBD1	TRBV28	TRBJ2-7	TGTGCCAGCAGTTTGCCGGGACAGGGGGCATCCTACGAGCAGTACTTC	CASSLPGQGASYEQYF
NA	TRBD1	TRBV5-1	TRBJ1-2	TGCGCCAGCAGCTTGGACAGGGGCTCCTTTGGCTACACCTTC	CASSLDRGSFGYTF
NA	TRBD2	TRBV29-1	TRBJ2-2	TGCAGCGTGACGCGGGAGCGGGGCACCGGGGAGCTGTTTTTT	CSVTRERGTGELFF
NA	NA	TRBV7-2	TRBJ2-5	TGTGCCAGCAGCTTATGGGGGGGCATTGAGACCCAGTACTTC	CASSLWGGIETQYF
NA	NA	TRBV28	TRBJ1-2	TGTGCCAGCAGTCGACCGGGAGGCCCATATGGCTACACCTTC	CASSRPGGPYGYTF
NA	TRBD2	TRBV28	TRBJ2-5	TGTGCCAGCAGTTTAGGGGGGGACTACCAAGAGACCCAGTACTTC	CASSLGGDYQETQYF
NA	NA	TRBV7-9	TRBJ1-1	TGTGCCAGCAGCTTATTTGTGCGTGGGCGGACTGAAGCTTTCTTT	CASSLFVRGRTEAFF
NA	TRBD2	TRBV19	TRBJ2-1	TGTGCCAGTAGTATGGTAACTAGCGGGGGCTACAATGAGCAGTTCTTC	CASSMVTSGGYNEQFF
once	NA	TRBV6-5	TRBJ1-2	TGTGCCAGCAGTTCCCGGGACACGAAAGGCTACACCTTC	CASSSRDTKGYTF
NA	NA	TRBV7-9	TRBJ1-1	TGTGCCAGCAGCCCGTTAAGGGGTACTGAAGCTTTCTTT	CASSPLRGTEAFF
NA	NA	TRBV27	TRBJ2-7	TGTGCCAGCAGCGCGAGAAGAGGGTCCTACGAGCAGTACTTC	CASSARRGSYEQYF
NA	TRBD2	TRBV18	TRBJ2-5	TGTGCCAGCTCACCGAGACTAGCGGGCCAGACGCAAGAGACCCAGTACTTC	CASSPRLAGQTQETQYF
NA	TRBD1	TRBV5-1	TRBJ1-2	TGCGCCAGCAGCTCCTATTCGCGAACCGGGACAGTCCAGGGCTACACCTTC	CASSSYSRTGTVQGYTF
few	NA	TRBV28	TRBJ1-1	TGTGCCAGCAGCTCCGGTTTACCAGCTTTCTTT	CASSSGLPAFF
NA	NA	TRBV29-1	TRBJ2-3	TGCAGCGTTGGCGGCACTTACACAGATACGCAGTATTTT	CSVGGTYTDTQYF
NA	NA	TRBV28	TRBJ1-4	TGTGCCAGCAGTTTTGGGGGTTCAAATGAAAAACTGTTTTTT	CASSFGGSNEKLFF
once	NA	TRBV6-5	TRBJ1-2	TGTGCCAGCAGTTACCCAGGAGCAGGGTCCTATGGCTACACCTTC	CASSYPGAGSYGYTF
NA	NA	TRBV28	TRBJ2-7	TGTGCCAGCAGGGGATCAATCTACGAGCAGTACTTC	CASRGSIYEQYF
NA	TRBD1	TRBV6-5	TRBJ2-7	TGTGCCAGCAGTTACGGGGACAGGGGGCGCGAGCAGTACTTC	CASSYGDRGREQYF
NA	NA	TRBV10-2	TRBJ2-7	TGCGCCAGTCAAAAACGGGCCGACCTGCAGTACTTC	CASQKRADLQYF
NA	TRBD2	TRBV4-2	TRBJ2-1	TGTGCCAGCAGCCTACGACTAGCGGACTCCTACAATGAGCAGTTCTTC	CASSLRLADSYNEQFF
NA	TRBD2	TRBV5-1	TRBJ2-7	TGCGCCAGCAGCTTGGATCCAGCGGGAGTGCCGTACGAGCAGTACTTC	CASSLDPAGVPYEQYF
NA	NA	TRBV7-9	TRBJ2-1	TGTGCCAGCAGCTTAGGGTTAGCGGAGCATGGGGAGCAGTTCTTC	CASSLGLAEHGEQFF
NA	TRBD2	TRBV2	TRBJ2-7	TGTGCCAGCAGAACCGTTAGCGGGAGCTACGAGCAGTACTTC	CASRTVSGSYEQYF
NA	NA	TRBV7-2	TRBJ2-3	TGTGCCAGCAGGAGGGGAGATGGAACCCACACAGATACGCAGTATTTT	CASRRGDGTHTDTQYF
NA	NA	TRBV7-9	TRBJ1-4	TGTGCCAGCAGCCAGCGATTGACAGGACCTAATGAAAAACTGTTTTTT	CASSQRLTGPNEKLFF
NA	NA	TRBV29-1	TRBJ1-5	TGCACGGGTTGCAATCAGCCCCAGCATTTT	CTGCNQPQHF
NA	NA	TRBV2	TRBJ2-1	TGTGCCAGCAGTGCTGGTGATGAGCAGTTCTTC	CASSAGDEQFF
NA	TRBD2	TRBV5-1	TRBJ2-1	TGCGCCAGCGGCCAACTAGCGGGAGGGGGCAATGAGCAGTTCTTC	CASGQLAGGGNEQFF
NA	NA	TRBV19	TRBJ1-1	TGTGCCAGTAGTGTCTCGGTGAACACTGAAGCTTTCTTT	CASSVSVNTEAFF
NA	TRBD1	TRBV6-1	TRBJ2-7	TGTGCCAGCAGTCCCCGGACAGGGGGCAGCGAGCAGTACTTC	CASSPRTGGSEQYF
NA	TRBD1	TRBV28	TRBJ2-7	TGTGCCAGCAGTTTAGGGACAGGGAGGTCCTACGAGCAGTACTTC	CASSLGTGRSYEQYF
NA	TRBD2	TRBV9	TRBJ2-7	TGTGCCAGCAGCGTGAAAGACTCCGGGACTAGCGTTTTCCTAGGCGAGCAGTACTTC	CASSVKDSGTSVFLGEQYF
NA	NA	TRBV7-9	TRBJ1-2	TGTGCCAGCAGCTTAATGGACTATGGCTACACCTTC	CASSLMDYGYTF
NA	NA	TRBV2	TRBJ2-5	TGTGCCAGCAGGGGTTCGGCAGGGGGGGAAGAGACCCAGTACTTC	CASRGSAGGEETQYF
NA	NA	TRBV28	TRBJ1-2	TGTGCCCATTACTCTGGTTGGGGCTACACCTTC	CAHYSGWGYTF
NA	NA	TRBV28	TRBJ2-5	TGTGCCAGCAGGCAATCGGGTGAAACCCAGTACTTC	CASRQSGETQYF
NA	NA	TRBV5-1	TRBJ2-6	TGCGCCAGCAGCGGCGGCCTAAGCTCTGGGGCCAACGTCCTGACTTTC	CASSGGLSSGANVLTF
NA	TRBD2	TRBV6-1	TRBJ2-1	TGTGCCAGCAGTGAAGCGGGGTACAGCGGGGGGAATGAGCAGTTCTTC	CASSEAGYSGGNEQFF
NA	NA	TRBV28	TRBJ2-3	TGTGCCAGCAGTTTAGGAGGGGTAGGCTCAGATACGCAGTATTTT	CASSLGGVGSDTQYF
NA	NA	TRBV30	TRBJ2-2	TGTGCCTGGAGAAAGGGGCTAGCCAACACCGGGGAGCTGTTTTTT	CAWRKGLANTGELFF
NA	TRBD2	TRBV5-1	TRBJ2-7	TGCGCCAGCAGTTCCGGGCTAGCGGGTGACTACGAGCAGTACTTC	CASSSGLAGDYEQYF
NA	NA	TRBV6-1	TRBJ2-2	TGTGCCAGCAGTGAAGCCCCCGCAGGGGAGCTGTTTTTT	CASSEAPAGELFF
NA	TRBD2	TRBV7-2	TRBJ2-1	TGTGCCAGCAGCTTCTGGCGGGAGCGGTACAATGAGCAGTTCTTC	CASSFWRERYNEQFF
NA	NA	TRBV27	TRBJ1-4	TGTGCCAGCAGTTTAAGGGTGGGCGGCGAAAAACTGTTTTTT	CASSLRVGGEKLFF
NA	NA	TRBV15	TRBJ2-1	TGTGCCACCAGCCACGCGGGGCCCCCGGGGTACAATGAGCAGTTCTTC	CATSHAGPPGYNEQFF
NA	NA	TRBV6-5	TRBJ2-2	TGTGCCAGCAGTTTAAGACAGGCCGGGGAGCTGTTTTTT	CASSLRQAGELFF
NA	TRBD2	TRBV9	TRBJ2-3	TGTGCCAGCAGCGTAGTTAGCGGGAGCAGCACAGATACGCAGTATTTT	CASSVVSGSSTDTQYF
NA	NA	TRBV2	TRBJ1-5	TGTGCCAGCAGTGATCTTGATAGCAATCAGCCCCAGCATTTT	CASSDLDSNQPQHF
NA	NA	TRBV10-3	TRBJ2-7	TGTGCCATCAGTGAGTCGACTGTCACAGGGCGCTACGAGCAGTACTTC	CAISESTVTGRYEQYF
NA	TRBD1	TRBV5-1	TRBJ1-5	TGCGCCAGCAGCGAGGGACAGTTTAATCAGCCCCAGCATTTT	CASSEGQFNQPQHF
NA	TRBD2	TRBV28	TRBJ2-5	TGTGCCAGCAGTTTGGGGAGACTAGCGGCACAAGAGACCCAGTACTTC	CASSLGRLAAQETQYF